The rows below give T cell receptor beta chains drawn from one sample of a study of T cells after yellow fever vaccination. TCRdb fed the 5' RACE reads into MiXCR, producing one record per CDR3 protein. Of roughly 250,000 distinct CDR3 sequences detected, approximately 13% appear once; the ten largest clones hold around 0.55%. The material was CD4+ T cells sorted from PBMCs, obtained 45 days after the yellow fever booster vaccination. The source is a young man who received the YFV17D yellow fever vaccine. Each CDR3 is given with its conserved first and last residue. The D gene is left open where the match is weak. The size entry is marked missing in some rows and otherwise reads once, few, many or a size class.

J gene	clone size	V gene	D gene	CDR3 DNA	CDR3 protein
TRBJ2-1	-	TRBV5-1	-	TGCGCCAGCAGTAATCCAGGACACATGATCTACAATGAGCAGTTCTTC	CASSNPGHMIYNEQFF
TRBJ2-3	few	TRBV5-1	TRBD2	TGCGCCAGCAGCTTGGTGGGGACTAGCGGGGGCACAGATACGCAGTATTTT	CASSLVGTSGGTDTQYF
TRBJ1-1	-	TRBV30	TRBD1	TGTGCCTGGAGTTCCACCGGGACAGGGTTGGGAGCTTTCTTT	CAWSSTGTGLGAFF
TRBJ2-4	few	TRBV6-1	-	TGTGCCAGCAGGTCTTCTATCGACCTAGCGACCTACTTC	CASRSSIDLATYF
TRBJ2-3	few	TRBV7-2	-	TGTGCCAGCAGCTTAGCACGGGAACGCACAGATACGCAGTATTTT	CASSLARERTDTQYF
TRBJ2-7	-	TRBV7-2	TRBD2	TGTGCCAGCGGCAGTTTTTCTAGCGGGCAAATGGACTTC	CASGSFSSGQMDF
TRBJ1-1	few	TRBV7-9	-	TGTGCCAGCAGCTCGACACCGAACACTGAAGCTTTCTTT	CASSSTPNTEAFF
TRBJ1-4	few	TRBV19	-	TGTGCCAGTAGTGTCCTTGCAACTAATGAAAAACTGTTTTTT	CASSVLATNEKLFF
TRBJ2-4	-	TRBV5-1	-	TGCGCCAGCAGCTTGGGACAGGAAGGGATACTAGCCAAAAACATTCAGTACTTC	CASSLGQEGILAKNIQYF
TRBJ2-1	few	TRBV28	-	TGTGCCAGCAACTTTAGACTAGAAAGTGAGCAGTTCTTC	CASNFRLESEQFF
TRBJ2-3	-	TRBV12-3/TRBV12-4	TRBD2	TGTGCCAGCAGTTTTAGGCGACTAGCGGGCACAGATACGCAGTATTTT	CASSFRRLAGTDTQYF
TRBJ2-5	-	TRBV9	-	TGTGCCAGCAGCTCCCGGGCCCCCTTTGGGGAGACCCAGTACTTC	CASSSRAPFGETQYF
TRBJ2-1	few	TRBV5-8	TRBD2	TGTGCCAGCAGCCGACTAGCGGGAGGGCCAAGCTACAATGAGCAGTTCTTC	CASSRLAGGPSYNEQFF
TRBJ2-3	-	TRBV6-6	TRBD2	TGTGCCAGCCGGCGGGAGGAGTTCGATACGCAGTATTTT	CASRREEFDTQYF
TRBJ2-5	-	TRBV15	-	TGTGCCACCAGCAGACTAACAGAAGAGACCCAGTACTTC	CATSRLTEETQYF
TRBJ2-7	-	TRBV3-1	TRBD2	TGTGCCAGCAGCCCGGGACTAGCGGGATCAAGAAGCCACGAGCAGTACTTC	CASSPGLAGSRSHEQYF
TRBJ2-4	-	TRBV12-3/TRBV12-4	TRBD1	TGTGCCAGCAGTTTAGATAACTCTGGACGGGACAGAGGAGCGATACGCATTCAGTACTTC	CASSLDNSGRDRGAIRIQYF
TRBJ1-1	-	TRBV7-2	-	TGTGCCAGCAGCTTAGCGCTCTTGAACACTGAAGCTTTCTTT	CASSLALLNTEAFF
TRBJ1-5	few	TRBV20-1	-	TGCAGTGCTAGACAGGAGATGGATCAGCCCCAGCATTTT	CSARQEMDQPQHF
TRBJ2-1	-	TRBV29-1	TRBD2	TGCAGCGTCACGGGGACTAGCGTTCCCTACAATGAGCAGTTCTTC	CSVTGTSVPYNEQFF
TRBJ2-7	few	TRBV2	TRBD2	TGTGCCAGCATCTACCTAGCGGGAGACGGCGAGCAGTACTTC	CASIYLAGDGEQYF
TRBJ2-5	many	TRBV20-1	TRBD1	TGCAGTGCTAGAGATGGGACAGGGCACCAAGAGACCCAGTACTTC	CSARDGTGHQETQYF
TRBJ2-3	-	TRBV20-1	TRBD1	TGCAGTGCTTTGGGGCTCCCGGGACAGGCGTCTGATACGCAGTATTTT	CSALGLPGQASDTQYF
TRBJ2-7	-	TRBV3-1	TRBD2	TGTGCCAGCAGCCAAATGAGGACTAGCGCAACCTACGAGCAGTACTTC	CASSQMRTSATYEQYF
TRBJ1-2	-	TRBV28	TRBD1	TGTGCCAGCACGACAGGGTCTACTTTGGGTGGCTACACCTTC	CASTTGSTLGGYTF
TRBJ2-7	few	TRBV4-2	-	TGTGCCAGCAGCCAAGACACGACCCCCAGGGTGGGAGAGCAGTACTTC	CASSQDTTPRVGEQYF
TRBJ2-5	-	TRBV20-1	TRBD2	TGCAGTGCTATGACTAGCAGAGAGACCCAGTACTTC	CSAMTSRETQYF
TRBJ2-1	-	TRBV6-1	-	TGTGCCAGCAGTACGGGTGGGGGTGGGCAGTTCTTC	CASSTGGGGQFF
TRBJ2-1	-	TRBV7-8	-	TGTGCCAGCAGCTCACTCCGAACGAAGGCCCCCCGGTTCACCTACAATGAGCAGTTCTTC	CASSSLRTKAPRFTYNEQFF
TRBJ2-5	few	TRBV18	-	TGTGCCAGCTCACCAGACTATCATGAGACCCAGTACTTC	CASSPDYHETQYF
TRBJ1-1	few	TRBV6-2/TRBV6-3	-	TGTGCCAGCAGTTACTCAGGGCTCACTGAAGCTTTCTTT	CASSYSGLTEAFF
TRBJ2-7	-	TRBV3-1	TRBD1	TGTGCCAGCAGCCAAGCTCACCTCCGGGACAGAAGCTACGAGCAGTACTTC	CASSQAHLRDRSYEQYF
TRBJ2-5	few	TRBV7-2	-	TGTGCCAGCAGCGCGACAAAACAAGAGACCCAGTACTTC	CASSATKQETQYF
TRBJ2-2	-	TRBV7-9	-	TGTGCCAGCAGCTTAGCCGGGAAAGCCATCACCGGGGAGCTGTTTTTT	CASSLAGKAITGELFF
TRBJ2-1	few	TRBV7-6	TRBD1	TGTGCCAGCAGCATAAGGAGGACAGGGGCGGTGAATGAGCAGTTCTTC	CASSIRRTGAVNEQFF
TRBJ2-1	few	TRBV20-1	-	TGCAGTGCTAGGAGGGGTGGAACGGCCTCCTACAATGAGCAGTTCTTC	CSARRGGTASYNEQFF
TRBJ2-2	few	TRBV2	TRBD2	TGTGCCAGCAGTATAGCGGGAGCGGACACCGGGGAGCTGTTTTTT	CASSIAGADTGELFF
TRBJ2-2	-	TRBV12-3/TRBV12-4	TRBD1	TGTGCCAGCAGTTTCAGTGGACAGGGGAACACCGGGGAGCTGTTTTTT	CASSFSGQGNTGELFF
TRBJ2-7	-	TRBV18	-	TGTGCCAGCTCACAAGGGAGACCCAGACGGGCCAGGGGTTCCGAGCAGTACTTC	CASSQGRPRRARGSEQYF
TRBJ2-1	few	TRBV11-2	-	TGTGCCAGCAGCTTAAGGACTACCTACAATGAGCAGTTCTTC	CASSLRTTYNEQFF
TRBJ2-1	many	TRBV20-1	TRBD2	TGCAGCGCGGGGGGGGAGGGCCCCTACAATGAGCAGTTCTTC	CSAGGEGPYNEQFF
TRBJ2-2	many	TRBV5-8	TRBD2	TGTGCCAGCCCCTTCGGACTAGCGGGATATGACACCGGGGAGCTGTTTTTT	CASPFGLAGYDTGELFF
TRBJ2-3	-	TRBV7-7	-	TGTGCCAGCAGGAGACCCTACGAGGGCACAGATACGCAGTATTTT	CASRRPYEGTDTQYF
TRBJ2-5	few	TRBV7-9	TRBD2	TGTGCCAGCAAGGCGGGAGGAGAGACCCAGTACTTC	CASKAGGETQYF
TRBJ1-4	-	TRBV11-2	TRBD1	TGTGCCAGCAGCGCGGGACAGGGGTCATTTATTAATGAAAAACTGTTTTTT	CASSAGQGSFINEKLFF
TRBJ2-3	-	TRBV20-1	TRBD2	TGCAGTGCAGAGGGCGGGAGGGAAGATACGCAGTATTTT	CSAEGGREDTQYF
TRBJ2-7	-	TRBV20-1	TRBD2	TGCAGTGCGCCGGGGGGGGGTCGTTCGGCGGGATCCTACGAGCAGTACTTC	CSAPGGGRSAGSYEQYF
TRBJ2-6	-	TRBV4-3	-	TGCGCCAGCGCCGACCGCCCAGGCCTGAAATCCGTCCTGACTTTC	CASADRPGLKSVLTF
TRBJ2-1	many	TRBV20-1	TRBD2	TGCAGTGCTAGTCCATCCGTAGCGGGAGAATTGAATGAGCAGTTCTTC	CSASPSVAGELNEQFF
TRBJ2-2	few	TRBV20-1	-	TGCAGTGCTCCCTTAGCGCCCGGGGAGCTGTTTTTT	CSAPLAPGELFF
TRBJ2-3	-	TRBV7-7	TRBD2	TGTGCCAGCAGCAAAGGAGTAGCGGGAGTCACAGATACGCAGTATTTT	CASSKGVAGVTDTQYF
TRBJ2-1	-	TRBV20-1	-	TGCAGTGCGGGGGTCAGGGAGCAGTTCTTC	CSAGVREQFF
TRBJ2-1	many	TRBV20-1	-	TGCAGTGCTGTAGACATCCAAAGGCTCTACAATGAGCAGTTCTTC	CSAVDIQRLYNEQFF